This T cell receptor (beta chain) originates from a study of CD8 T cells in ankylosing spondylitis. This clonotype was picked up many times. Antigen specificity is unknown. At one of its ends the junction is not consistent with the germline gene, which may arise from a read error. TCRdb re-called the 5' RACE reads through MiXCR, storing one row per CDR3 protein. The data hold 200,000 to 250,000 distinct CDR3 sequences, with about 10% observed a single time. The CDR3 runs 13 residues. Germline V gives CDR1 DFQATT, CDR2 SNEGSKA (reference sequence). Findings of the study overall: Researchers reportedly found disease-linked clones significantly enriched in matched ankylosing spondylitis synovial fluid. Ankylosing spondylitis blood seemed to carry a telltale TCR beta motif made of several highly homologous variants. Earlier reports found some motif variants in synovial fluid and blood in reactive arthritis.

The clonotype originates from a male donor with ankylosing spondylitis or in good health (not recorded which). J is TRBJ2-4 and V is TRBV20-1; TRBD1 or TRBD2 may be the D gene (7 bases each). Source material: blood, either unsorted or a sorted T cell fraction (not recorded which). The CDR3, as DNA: TGCAGTGCGAGAGGGAGGGGGCCAGACATTCAGTACTTC. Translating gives CSARGRGPDIQYF.